The clone carrying this TCR beta chain was seen many times. The data were obtained in a study of early T cells in non-severe SARS-CoV-2 infection. Turning to the study itself: Sequencing input comprised bulk RNA from unsorted whole blood; chain pairing was not available.

Each cDNA molecule carried a unique molecular identifier. TCRdb re-called the 5' RACE reads through MiXCR, storing one row per CDR3 protein. The table lists 70,000 to 85,000 distinct CDR3 sequences, about 12% of them singletons. This TCR was sampled from an adult who was a healthcare worker with PCR-confirmed SARS-CoV-2 infection or an uninfected control (not recorded which). The material sequenced was whole blood.

CDR3 DNA: TGTGCCAGTGGCAGGGGACTCCACTATAGCAATCAGCCCCAGCATTTT. Translating gives CASGRGLHYSNQPQHF. This chain joins TRBV19 and TRBJ1-5; perhaps TRBD1 as D (6 bases). The germline CDR1 and CDR2 sequences are LNHDA and SQIVND (reference sequence). CDR3 length: 16 amino acids. Trimming removed 8 bases from V and 0 bases from J, with 17 bases in between.